These 15 T cell receptor beta chains came from one sample sequenced in a study of response to subunit inactivated influenza vaccine. TCRdb passed the RT-PCR reads through MiXCR, listing each CDR3 protein once. The data show around 570,000 distinct CDR3 sequences, with approximately 10% seen just once and 8% to 13% held by the top ten. The same sample was also studied in work on T cells expressing NK-cell markers. That source notes: Template switching by 5'RACE with UMIs generated the TCR beta cDNA.

Source: PBMCs from blood, taken on the day of vaccination. The receptors stem from a man aged 45-60 years who received an inactivated influenza vaccine.

V and J are TRBV12-3 or TRBV12-4 and TRBJ1-1; possibly TRBD1 for D (5 bases). This CDR3 has 15 amino acids. Trimming removed 7 bases from V and 4 bases from J, with 19 bases in between. The CDR3 here is CASNLVGQPRTEAFF. The CDR3 DNA is TGTGCCAGCAACCTAGTAGGACAACCGCGCACTGAAGCTTTCTTT.

This clonotype was counted at least ten times. The V gene is TRBV24-1, the J gene TRBJ2-2, with D unclear. The CDR3 consists of 15 residues. V lost 3 bases and J lost 0, with 7 bases in between. Germline assignment: CDR1 KGHDR and CDR2 SFDVKD. CDR3 DNA: TGTGCCACCAGTGATACCCAAGCGAACACCGGGGAGCTGTTTTTT. Encoded protein: CATSDTQANTGELFF.

The gene calls are TRBV2 and TRBJ2-2, with 9 bases that match TRBD2. V shed 5 bases and J 5 bases; nucleotides not matched to a gene: 12. Germline V gene data show CDR1 as SNHLY and CDR2 as FYNNEI. The CDR3 spans 17 residues. CDR3 in DNA: TGTGCCAGCAGTCGGGAGACGGCTAGCGGGAAGACCGGGGAGCTGTTTTTT. Residues: CASSRETASGKTGELFF.

The rearrangement links TRBV5-1 to TRBJ2-1; 12 bases agree with TRBD2. Germline CDR1 reads SGHRS; CDR2 reads YFSETQ. V gave up 4 bases and J gave up 5 bases; unmatched junction bases: 7. This CDR3 spans 16 amino acids. CDR3 bases: TGCGCCAGCAGCCTGCAACTAGCGGGGGGACACAATGAGCAGTTCTTC. It translates to CASSLQLAGGHNEQFF.

The sample holds a few counts of this clonotype. The chain couples TRBV5-1 to TRBJ1-2; the D is unclear. Trimming removed 2 bases at V and 3 bases at J, with 5 bases between. Germline CDR1 reads SGHRS; CDR2 reads YFSETQ. The CDR3 sequence is 12 residues long. CDR3 sequence: CASSFMDYGYTF. As DNA, the CDR3 is TGCGCCAGCAGCTTTATGGACTATGGCTACACCTTC.

A few counts support this clonotype. This chain joins TRBV20-1 and TRBJ2-5, with a possible D match to TRBD1 (7 bases). In germline, CDR1 is DFQATT, CDR2 SNEGSKA (reference sequence). The CDR3 runs 14 residues. Between the trimmed V and J ends, which lost 5 bases and 1 base, there was a span of 14 bases. For the CDR3, the DNA is TGCAGTGCTTTTGGGGGGACAGTCCAAGAGACCCAGTACTTC. The encoded protein is CSAFGGTVQETQYF.

Only a few counts were recorded for this clonotype. This chain joins TRBV18 and TRBJ1-1; no definite D call. Germline CDR1 reads KGHSH; CDR2 reads LQKENI. The CDR3 extends over 15 amino acids. The ends were cut back, 0 bases at V and 1 base at J, with 9 bases in the middle. The CDR3 DNA follows: TGTGCCAGCTCACCACCTGGTGTAGGGAACACTGAAGCTTTCTTT. It encodes CASSPPGVGNTEAFF. The variable domain in full, with the rest retrieved from reference TRBV18 and TRBJ1-1, is NAGVMQNPRHLVRRRGQEARLRCSPMKGHSHVYWYRQLPEEGLKFMVYLQKENIIDESGMPKERFSAEFPKEGPSILRIQQVVRGDSAAYFCASSPPGVGNTEAFFGQGTRLTVV.

This clonotype has just a few counts. This chain links TRBV10-3 with TRBJ1-1, with 7 bases that match TRBD1. The length of the CDR3 is 14 residues. With 6 bases clipped from V and 1 base from J, the junction kept 5 bases outside the gene matches. Looked up from germline, CDR1 is ENHRY and CDR2 is SYGVKD. The CDR3 loop is CAISNQGGNTEAFF. The CDR3 DNA reads TGTGCCATCAGCAATCAGGGGGGGAACACTGAAGCTTTCTTT.

This clonotype was picked up many times. This rearrangement joins TRBV5-1 to TRBJ1-3, with a weak D call TRBD1 (5 bases). CDR1 and CDR2 from the germline V gene are SGHRS and YFSETQ. CDR3 length: 16 residues. V was clipped by 5 bases and J by 4 bases, with 19 bases between them. The CDR3 DNA reads TGCGCCAGCAGGCTTACCTGGGACCTTTCCGGAAACACCATATATTTT. It specifies CASRLTWDLSGNTIYF.

The rearrangement uses TRBV5-1 and TRBJ2-7, with D perhaps TRBD2 (6 bases). CDR3 length equals 16 residues. Germline V gene sequence: CDR1 SGHRS, CDR2 YFSETQ. V was trimmed by 0 bases and J by 7 bases, leaving 20 bases between them. The CDR3 bases are TGCGCCAGCAGCTTGGAGGGCGGGACGGGTTCTGGGGAGCAGTACTTC. Protein sequence: CASSLEGGTGSGEQYF.

The chain combines TRBV29-1 with TRBJ2-3, with 9 bases aligning to TRBD2. Germline V gene sequence: CDR1 SQVTM, CDR2 ANQGSEA. The CDR3 has 15 residues. Germline trimming cut 4 bases from V and 0 bases from J; bases unmatched to any gene: 5. The CDR3 coding sequence is TGCAGCGTTGGCGGGGGGGCTCCAAGCACAGATACGCAGTATTTT. It is translated as CSVGGGAPSTDTQYF.

The chain carries TRBV4-1 and TRBJ2-1; the D is unclear. The CDR3 runs to 15 residues. CDR1 is MGHRA, CDR2 YSYEKL, per germline. V lost 2 bases to trimming and J lost 7 bases, with 15 bases between them. CDR3 protein: CASSQSARHGNEQFF. The CDR3 coding sequence is TGCGCCAGCAGCCAAAGTGCCCGACATGGTAATGAGCAGTTCTTC.

This clonotype occurred a few times. J is TRBJ2-2 and V is TRBV5-1; perhaps TRBD1 as D (5 bases). The CDR3 sequence is 15 residues long. The germline V gene has CDR1 SGHRS and CDR2 YFSETQ. Trimming removed 0 bases from V and 5 bases from J, with 11 bases in between. The CDR3, as DNA: TGCGCCAGCAGCTTGGACCCAGGGCGTACCGGGGAGCTGTTTTTT. This sequence encodes CASSLDPGRTGELFF.

The chain combines TRBV14 with TRBJ2-7, with TRBD1 identical over 7 bases. Germline values: CDR1 SGHDN, CDR2 FVKESK. With V trimmed by 6 bases and J by 2 bases, 13 bases remained unmatched. This CDR3 has 16 residues. The CDR3 sequence is CASSPRTGNHPYEQYF. CDR3 nucleotides: TGTGCCAGCAGTCCTAGGACAGGAAATCACCCCTACGAGCAGTACTTC.

This clonotype appeared a few times. The chain links TRBV6-2 or TRBV6-3 to TRBJ2-6; 8 nucleotides agree with TRBD1. CDR3 size: 19 residues. Germline V gives CDR1 MNHEY, CDR2 SVGEGT. Losses at the gene ends were 2 bases for V and 0 bases for J; bases not matched to a gene: 9. For the CDR3, the DNA is TGTGCCAGCAGTTACCGTGGCGGACAGGGACGCTCTGGGGCCAACGTCCTGACTTTC. It translates to CASSYRGGQGRSGANVLTF.